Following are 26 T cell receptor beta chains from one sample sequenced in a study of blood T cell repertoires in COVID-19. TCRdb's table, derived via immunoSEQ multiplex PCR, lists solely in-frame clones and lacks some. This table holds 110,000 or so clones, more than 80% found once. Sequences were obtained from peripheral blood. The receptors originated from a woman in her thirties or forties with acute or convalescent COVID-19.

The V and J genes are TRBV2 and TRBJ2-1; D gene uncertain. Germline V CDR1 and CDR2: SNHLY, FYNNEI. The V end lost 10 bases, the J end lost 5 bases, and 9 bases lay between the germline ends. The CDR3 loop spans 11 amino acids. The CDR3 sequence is CATAVNNEQFF. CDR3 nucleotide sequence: TGTGCCACCGCAGTCAACAATGAGCAGTTCTTC.

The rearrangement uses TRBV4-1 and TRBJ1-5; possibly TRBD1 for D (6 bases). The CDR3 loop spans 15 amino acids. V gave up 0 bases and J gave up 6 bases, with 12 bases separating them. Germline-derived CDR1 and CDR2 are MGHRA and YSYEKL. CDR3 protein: CASSQDWGGPQPQHF. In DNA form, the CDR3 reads TGCGCCAGCAGCCAAGATTGGGGGGGCCCTCAGCCCCAGCATTTT.

The CDR3: CASSDTSGGALVGELFF. DNA for the CDR3: TGTGCCAGCAGTGATACTAGCGGGGGGGCCCTGGTCGGGGAGCTGTTTTTT. The rearrangement joins TRBV25-1 to TRBJ2-2; TRBD2 agrees at 13 bases. Losses at the gene ends were 3 bases for V and 7 bases for J; bases not matched to a gene: 8. This CDR3 has 17 amino acids. Looked up from germline, CDR1 is MGHDK and CDR2 is SYGVNS.

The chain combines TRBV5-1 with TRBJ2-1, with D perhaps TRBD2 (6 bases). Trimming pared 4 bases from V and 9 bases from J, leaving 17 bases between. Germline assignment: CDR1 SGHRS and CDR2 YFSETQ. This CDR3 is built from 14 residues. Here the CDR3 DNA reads TGCGCCAGCAGCGGGGGGACTGCCCGGGGTGAGCAGTTCTTC. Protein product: CASSGGTARGEQFF.

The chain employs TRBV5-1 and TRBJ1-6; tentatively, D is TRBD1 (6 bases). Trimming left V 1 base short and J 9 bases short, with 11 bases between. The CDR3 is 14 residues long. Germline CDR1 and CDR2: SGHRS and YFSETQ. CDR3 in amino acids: CASSLPGESSPLHF. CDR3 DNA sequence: TGCGCCAGCAGCTTGCCAGGGGAGTCTTCACCCCTCCACTTT.

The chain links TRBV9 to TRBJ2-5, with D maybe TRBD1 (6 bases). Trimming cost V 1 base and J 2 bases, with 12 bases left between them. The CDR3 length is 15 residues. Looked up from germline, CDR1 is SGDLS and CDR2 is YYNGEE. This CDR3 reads CASSVYGQTQETQYF. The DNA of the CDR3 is TGTGCCAGCAGCGTATATGGACAGACTCAAGAGACCCAGTACTTC.

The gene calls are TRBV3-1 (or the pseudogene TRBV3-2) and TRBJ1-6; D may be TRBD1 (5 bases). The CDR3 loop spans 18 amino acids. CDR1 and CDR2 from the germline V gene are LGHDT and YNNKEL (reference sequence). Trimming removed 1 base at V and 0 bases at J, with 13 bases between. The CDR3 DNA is TGTGCCAGCAGCCAAGGGACATTTTTTAGCTCCTATAATTCACCCCTCCACTTT. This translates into CASSQGTFFSSYNSPLHF.

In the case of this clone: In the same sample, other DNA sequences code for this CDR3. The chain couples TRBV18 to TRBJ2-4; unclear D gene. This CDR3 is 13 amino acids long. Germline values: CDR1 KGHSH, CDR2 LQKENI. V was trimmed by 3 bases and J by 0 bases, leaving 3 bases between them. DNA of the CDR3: TGTGCCAGCTCACCTATAGCCAAAAACATTCAGTACTTC. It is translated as CASSPIAKNIQYF.

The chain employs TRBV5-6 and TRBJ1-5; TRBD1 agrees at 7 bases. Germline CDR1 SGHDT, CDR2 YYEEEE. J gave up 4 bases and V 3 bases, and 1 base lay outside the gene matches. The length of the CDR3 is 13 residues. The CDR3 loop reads CASSWGQNQPQHF. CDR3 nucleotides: TGTGCCAGCAGCTGGGGACAGAATCAGCCCCAGCATTTT.

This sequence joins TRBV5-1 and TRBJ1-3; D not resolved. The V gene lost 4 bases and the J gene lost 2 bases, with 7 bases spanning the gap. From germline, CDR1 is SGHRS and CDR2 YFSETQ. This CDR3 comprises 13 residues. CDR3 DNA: TGCGCCAGCAGCCCGTTTGCTGGAAACACCATATATTTT. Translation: CASSPFAGNTIYF.

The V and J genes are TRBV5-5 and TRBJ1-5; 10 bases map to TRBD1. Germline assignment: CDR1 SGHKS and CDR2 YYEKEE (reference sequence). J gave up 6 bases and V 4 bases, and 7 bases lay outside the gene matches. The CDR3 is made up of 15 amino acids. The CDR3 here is CASSAGQGVGQPQHF. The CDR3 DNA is TGTGCCAGCAGCGCAGGACAGGGGGTAGGTCAGCCCCAGCATTTT.

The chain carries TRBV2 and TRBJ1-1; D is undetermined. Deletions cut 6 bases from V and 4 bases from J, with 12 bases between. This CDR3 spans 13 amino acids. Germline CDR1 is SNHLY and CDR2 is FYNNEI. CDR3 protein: CASRFIAGTEAFF. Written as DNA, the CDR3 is TGTGCCAGCAGGTTCATCGCCGGCACTGAAGCTTTCTTT.

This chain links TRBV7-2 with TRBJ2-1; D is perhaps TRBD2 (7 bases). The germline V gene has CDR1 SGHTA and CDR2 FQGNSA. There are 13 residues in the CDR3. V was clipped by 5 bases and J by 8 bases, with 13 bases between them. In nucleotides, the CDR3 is TGTGCCAGCAGCGTAAGGGGGGGCGATGAGCAGTTCTTC. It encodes CASSVRGGDEQFF.

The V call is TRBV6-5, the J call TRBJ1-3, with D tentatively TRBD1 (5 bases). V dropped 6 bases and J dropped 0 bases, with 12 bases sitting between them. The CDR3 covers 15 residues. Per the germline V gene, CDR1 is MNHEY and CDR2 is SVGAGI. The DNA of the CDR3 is TGTGCCAGCAGCAACCGACAGAACTCTGGAAACACCATATATTTT. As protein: CASSNRQNSGNTIYF.

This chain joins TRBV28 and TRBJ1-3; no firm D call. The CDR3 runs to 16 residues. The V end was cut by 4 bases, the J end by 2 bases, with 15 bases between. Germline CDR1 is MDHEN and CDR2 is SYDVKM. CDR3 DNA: TGTGCCAGCAGTTCCCCAGGCAGGCACCCTGGAAACACCATATATTTT. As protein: CASSSPGRHPGNTIYF.

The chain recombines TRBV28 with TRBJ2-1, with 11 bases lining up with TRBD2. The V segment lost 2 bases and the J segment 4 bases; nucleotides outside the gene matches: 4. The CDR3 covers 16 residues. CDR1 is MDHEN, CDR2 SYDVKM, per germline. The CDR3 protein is CASSLPSGGSYNEQFF. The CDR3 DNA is TGTGCCAGCAGTTTACCTAGCGGGGGGTCTTACAATGAGCAGTTCTTC.

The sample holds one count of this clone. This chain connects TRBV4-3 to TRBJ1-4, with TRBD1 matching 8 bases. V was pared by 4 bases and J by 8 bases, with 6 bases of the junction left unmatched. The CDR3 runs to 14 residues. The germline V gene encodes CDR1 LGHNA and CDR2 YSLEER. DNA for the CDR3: TGCGCCAGCAGCCCAACAGGGGGAGGCGAAAAACTGTTTTTT. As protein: CASSPTGGGEKLFF.

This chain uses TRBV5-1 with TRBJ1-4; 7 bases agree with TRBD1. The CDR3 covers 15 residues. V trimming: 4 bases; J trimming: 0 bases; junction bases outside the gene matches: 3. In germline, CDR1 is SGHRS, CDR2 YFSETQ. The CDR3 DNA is TGCGCCAGCAGCCCGACAGGGACAACTAATGAAAAACTGTTTTTT. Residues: CASSPTGTTNEKLFF. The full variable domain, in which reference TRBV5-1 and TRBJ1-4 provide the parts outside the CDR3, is KAGVTQTPRYLIKTRGQQVTLSCSPISGHRSVSWYQQTPGQGLQFLFEYFSETQRNKGNFPGRFSGRQFSNSRSEMNVSTLELGDSALYLCASSPTGTTNEKLFFGSGTQLSVL.

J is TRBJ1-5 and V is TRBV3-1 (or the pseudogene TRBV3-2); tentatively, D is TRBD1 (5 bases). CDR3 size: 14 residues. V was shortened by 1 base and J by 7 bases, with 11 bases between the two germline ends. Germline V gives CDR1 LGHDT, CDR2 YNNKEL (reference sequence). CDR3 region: CASSQGWGVQPQHF. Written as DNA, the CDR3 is TGTGCCAGCAGCCAAGGATGGGGCGTCCAGCCCCAGCATTTT.

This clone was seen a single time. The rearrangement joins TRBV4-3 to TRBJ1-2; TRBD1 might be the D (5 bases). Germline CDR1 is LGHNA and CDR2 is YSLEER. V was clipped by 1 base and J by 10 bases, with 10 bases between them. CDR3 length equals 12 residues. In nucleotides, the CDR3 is TGCGCCAGCAGCCAAGTTGCGGGGCACTACACCTTC. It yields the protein CASSQVAGHYTF.

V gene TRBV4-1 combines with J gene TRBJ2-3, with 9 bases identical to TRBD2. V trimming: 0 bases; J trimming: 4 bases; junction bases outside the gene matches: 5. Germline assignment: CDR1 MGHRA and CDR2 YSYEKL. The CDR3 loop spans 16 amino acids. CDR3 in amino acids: CASSQDGGGAADTQYF. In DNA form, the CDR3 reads TGCGCCAGCAGCCAAGACGGCGGGGGGGCTGCAGATACGCAGTATTTT.

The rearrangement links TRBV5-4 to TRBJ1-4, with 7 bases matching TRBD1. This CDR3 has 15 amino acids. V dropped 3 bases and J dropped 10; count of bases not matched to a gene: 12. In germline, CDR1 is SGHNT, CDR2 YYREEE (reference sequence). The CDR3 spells CASSSWTGTEGKLFF. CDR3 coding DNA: TGTGCCAGCAGCTCCTGGACAGGCACCGAGGGAAAACTGTTTTTT.

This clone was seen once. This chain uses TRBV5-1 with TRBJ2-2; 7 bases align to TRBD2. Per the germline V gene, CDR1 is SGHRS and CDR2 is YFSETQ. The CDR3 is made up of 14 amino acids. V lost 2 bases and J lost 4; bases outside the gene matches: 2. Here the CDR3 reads CASSFGGSTGELFF. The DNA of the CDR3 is TGCGCCAGCAGCTTCGGGGGGTCCACCGGGGAGCTGTTTTTT.

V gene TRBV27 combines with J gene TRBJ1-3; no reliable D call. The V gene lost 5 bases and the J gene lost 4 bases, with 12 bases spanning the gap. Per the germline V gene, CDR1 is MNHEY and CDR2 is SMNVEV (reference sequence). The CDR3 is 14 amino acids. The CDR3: CASSGSALGNTIYF. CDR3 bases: TGTGCCAGCAGTGGGAGTGCACTCGGAAACACCATATATTTT.

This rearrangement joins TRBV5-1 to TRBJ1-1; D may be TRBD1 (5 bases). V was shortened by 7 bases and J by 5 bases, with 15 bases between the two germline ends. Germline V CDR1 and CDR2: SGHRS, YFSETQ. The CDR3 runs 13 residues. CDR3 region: CASVEGMGTEAFF. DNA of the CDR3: TGCGCCAGCGTGGAGGGGATGGGGACTGAAGCTTTCTTT.

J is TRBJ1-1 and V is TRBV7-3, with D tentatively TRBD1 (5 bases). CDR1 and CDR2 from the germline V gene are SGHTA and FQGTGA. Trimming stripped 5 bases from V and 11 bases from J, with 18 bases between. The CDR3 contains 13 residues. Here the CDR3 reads CASSPRGGADAFF. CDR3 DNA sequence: TGTGCCAGCAGCCCCCGTGGAGGGGCGGACGCTTTCTTT.